The 29 T cell receptor beta chains given below trace back to one sample, sequenced in a study of OX40 agonist ivuxolimab in advanced cancers. Sequenced by immunoSEQ multiplex PCR; TCRdb stores in-frame clones only, minus some. The data contain 60,000 to 75,000 clones, roughly 80% of them seen just once; the ten biggest clones take up 1.2%. The source was CD4+ or CD8+ T cells sorted from blood, collected in a trial of the OX40 agonist ivuxolimab. The receptors originated from an adult with an advanced solid tumor such as melanoma, head and neck, liver or kidney cancer.

The V and J genes are TRBV5-1 and TRBJ2-2, with 7 bases aligning to TRBD1. The CDR3 is 16 amino acids. The germline V gene encodes CDR1 SGHRS and CDR2 YFSETQ. Trimming at V came to 7 bases and at J to 3 bases, leaving 12 bases not matched to a gene. The DNA of the CDR3 is TGCGCCAGCGCACTTTTAGGGACAGCCGACACCGGGGAGCTGTTTTTT. Translated: CASALLGTADTGELFF.

The chain employs TRBV7-2 and TRBJ2-7; 11 bases agree with TRBD1. CDR3 length: 15 residues. CDR1 and CDR2 (germline): SGHTA, FQGNSA. J was trimmed by 6 bases and V by 5 bases; bases with no gene match: 9. Written as DNA, the CDR3 is TGTGCCAGCAGCCGAAGCCGGGGACAGGGGGGCGAGCAGTACTTC. Its translation is CASSRSRGQGGEQYF.

This rearrangement joins TRBV2 to TRBJ1-5, with 8 bases aligning to TRBD1. The CDR3 sequence is 17 residues long. CDR1 and CDR2 (germline): SNHLY, FYNNEI. Trimming took 8 bases from V and 6 from J; bases not matched to a gene: 18. In DNA, the CDR3 is TGTGCCAGCCGCCTGGACAGGGTAGGATCGGTCAGTCAGCCCCAGCATTTT. The encoded protein is CASRLDRVGSVSQPQHF.

V and J are TRBV6-1 and TRBJ1-6; the D is unclear. This CDR3 comprises 12 residues. The V end lost 1 base, the J end lost 9 bases, and 4 bases lay between the germline ends. Germline V gives CDR1 MNHNS, CDR2 SASEGT. The DNA of the CDR3 is TGTGCCAGCAGTGAAGAGGTTTCACCCCTCCACTTT. Its protein product is CASSEEVSPLHF.

The V and J genes are TRBV29-1 and TRBJ1-1; a possible D gene is TRBD1 (5 bases). Germline V gene data show CDR1 as SQVTM and CDR2 as ANQGSEA. The CDR3 extends over 13 amino acids. V was clipped by 5 bases and J by 4 bases, with 14 bases between them. This CDR3 reads CSVPGSGGTEAFF. The CDR3 DNA follows: TGCAGCGTTCCCGGTTCTGGGGGCACTGAAGCTTTCTTT.

J is TRBJ1-3 and V is TRBV19; 8 bases align to TRBD1. The CDR3 sequence is 17 residues long. Germline loops: CDR1 LNHDA, CDR2 SQIVND (reference sequence). V dropped 6 bases and J dropped 0; count of bases not matched to a gene: 10. The CDR3 here is CASRRTGNTLSGNTIYF. The CDR3 DNA reads TGTGCCAGTAGACGGACAGGGAATACGCTCTCTGGAAACACCATATATTTT.

The J gene is TRBJ2-3, the V gene TRBV7-6, with 9 bases that match TRBD2. CDR1 is SGHVS and CDR2 is FNYEAQ in the germline V gene. The CDR3 consists of 16 residues. J lost 0 bases, V lost 4 bases, and 5 bases had no gene match. CDR3 coding DNA: TGTGCCAGCAGCTCCTTAGCGGGGGAGAGCACAGATACGCAGTATTTT. Its translation is CASSSLAGESTDTQYF.

The genes are TRBV5-6 and TRBJ2-1, with a possible D match to TRBD2 (6 bases). The CDR3 is 13 amino acids. Germline lookup yields CDR1 SGHDT and CDR2 YYEEEE. V lost 4 bases, J lost 4 bases, and 9 bases lay in between. CDR3 nucleotides: TGTGCCAGCAGCCCCGGGAGTTACAATGAGCAGTTCTTC. As protein: CASSPGSYNEQFF. The full variable domain, completed using reference TRBV5-6 and TRBJ2-1, is DAGVTQSPTHLIKTRGQQVTLRCSPKSGHDTVSWYQQALGQGPQFIFQYYEEEERQRGNFPDRFSGHQFPNYSSELNVNALLLGDSALYLCASSPGSYNEQFFGPGTRLTVL.

The chain uses TRBV15 and TRBJ1-5, with unresolved D. Germline CDR1 reads LNHNV; CDR2 reads YYDKDF (reference sequence). This CDR3 spans 13 amino acids. V was trimmed by 0 bases and J by 6 bases, leaving 6 bases between them. The CDR3 region has the DNA TGTGCCACCAGCAGAGATCGGGGTCAGCCCCAGCATTTT. This encodes CATSRDRGQPQHF.

J is TRBJ1-3 and V is TRBV10-3; D gene unclear. CDR3 length equals 14 residues. Germline assignment: CDR1 ENHRY and CDR2 SYGVKD. The V and J ends lost 6 bases and 4 bases respectively, with 13 bases between them. CDR3 sequence: CAIRGSISGNTIYF. The DNA for the CDR3 is TGTGCCATCAGGGGTAGTATTTCCGGAAACACCATATATTTT.

The chain uses TRBV6-1 and TRBJ1-5; no reliable D call. Germline values: CDR1 MNHNS, CDR2 SASEGT. V was cut by 1 base and J by 0 bases, with 4 bases left in between. The CDR3 has 14 residues. This CDR3 is CASSEVNSNQPQHF. In DNA form, the CDR3 reads TGTGCCAGCAGTGAAGTAAATAGCAATCAGCCCCAGCATTTT.

This clone appeared a few times. As DNA, the CDR3 is TGTGCCAGCAGTGAAGGGACAGGCTATATCTATGGCTACACCTTC. This codes for CASSEGTGYIYGYTF. V is TRBV2 and J is TRBJ1-2; 7 bases are shared with TRBD1. CDR1 and CDR2 (germline): SNHLY, FYNNEI. This CDR3 has 15 residues. With 1 base clipped from V and 4 bases from J, the junction kept 6 bases outside the gene matches.

As regards this clone: One end of the junction varies from germline; a read error may be responsible. The chain joins TRBV6-1 to TRBJ1-2, with TRBD1 as a possible D gene (5 bases). Germline V gives CDR1 MNHNS, CDR2 SASEGT. The CDR3 is 13 amino acids. As DNA, the CDR3 is TGTGCCAGCAGTGAAGCCGATCCGGGACGTTCAAACTTC. Translation: CASSEADPGRSNF.

The chain recombines TRBV11-2 with TRBJ2-7; possibly TRBD2 for D (7 bases). The CDR3 is 15 residues long. In germline, CDR1 is SGHAT, CDR2 FQNNGV. V was pared by 5 bases and J by 2 bases, with 16 bases between. The CDR3 nucleotides read TGTGCCAGCAGCAGGGGGGAGGGACCGACCTACGAGCAGTACTTC. Translation: CASSRGEGPTYEQYF. The full variable domain, its missing parts supplied by reference TRBV11-2 and TRBJ2-7, is EAGVAQSPRYKIIEKRQSVAFWCNPISGHATLYWYQQILGQGPKLLIQFQNNGVVDDSQLPKDRFSAERLKGVDSTLKIQPAKLEDSAVYLCASSRGEGPTYEQYFGPGTRLTVT.

The count of this clone is one. The chain couples TRBV7-9 to TRBJ2-7; TRBD2 might be the D (7 bases). Germline V lookup: CDR1 SEHNR, CDR2 FQNEAQ (reference sequence). The CDR3 sequence is 15 residues long. V lost 1 base to trimming and J lost 6 bases, with 16 bases between them. CDR3 nucleotides: TGTGCCAGCAGCTTAGGGGCGGGGGCATCATTCGAGCAGTACTTC. Translating gives CASSLGAGASFEQYF.

This rearrangement joins TRBV9 to TRBJ2-7, with 11 bases matching TRBD2. CDR3 size: 15 residues. Germline V gene lookup returns CDR1 SGDLS and CDR2 YYNGEE. Trimming took 3 bases from V and 4 from J; bases not matched to a gene: 6. Here the CDR3 DNA reads TGTGCCAGCAGCGCCGGGACTAGCGGATTATACGAGCAGTACTTC. Encoded protein: CASSAGTSGLYEQYF.

The chain recombines TRBV5-4 with TRBJ2-2; D unresolved. V was clipped by 0 bases and J by 4 bases, with 13 bases between them. The length of the CDR3 is 16 residues. Germline CDR1 is SGHNT and CDR2 is YYREEE (reference sequence). The CDR3 here is CASSLGSVHITGELFF. In DNA form, the CDR3 reads TGTGCCAGCAGCTTGGGGTCAGTGCACATCACCGGGGAGCTGTTTTTT.

This clone was seen more than once but under ten times. The V call is TRBV5-5, the J call TRBJ2-7, with D hard to call. The length of the CDR3 is 12 residues. The V gene's germline CDR1 is SGHKS and CDR2 YYEKEE (reference sequence). Trimming cost V 4 bases and J 3 bases, with 8 bases left between them. CDR3 bases: TGTGCCAGCAGCAGGACCTTCTACGAGCAGTACTTC. It translates to CASSRTFYEQYF. The variable domain in full, with the rest retrieved from reference TRBV5-5 and TRBJ2-7, is DAGVTQSPTHLIKTRGQQVTLRCSPISGHKSVSWYQQVLGQGPQFIFQYYEKEERGRGNFPDRFSARQFPNYSSELNVNALLLGDSALYLCASSRTFYEQYFGPGTRLTVT.

This chain uses TRBV7-9 with TRBJ1-4; 10 nucleotides agree with TRBD1. The V gene end was trimmed by 3 bases and the J gene end by 8 bases; junction bases not matched to a gene: 6. Germline V gives CDR1 SEHNR, CDR2 FQNEAQ (reference sequence). The CDR3 loop spans 15 amino acids. CDR3 sequence reads: CASSFRDRGPEKLFF. CDR3 coding DNA: TGTGCCAGCAGCTTTCGGGACAGGGGCCCCGAAAAACTGTTTTTT.

The gene calls are TRBV2 and TRBJ2-7; possibly TRBD1 or TRBD2 for D (5 bases each). CDR1 is SNHLY and CDR2 is FYNNEI in the germline V gene. This CDR3 has 15 amino acids. Trimming left V 0 bases short and J 5 bases short, with 14 bases between. DNA of the CDR3: TGTGCCAGCAGTGAAGCACGGTTGGGGGTCGACGAGCAGTACTTC. Its protein product is CASSEARLGVDEQYF.

The chain recombines TRBV10-3 with TRBJ1-3; no clear D. CDR1 is ENHRY, CDR2 SYGVKD, per germline. The V end was cut by 6 bases, the J end by 4 bases, with 13 bases between. This CDR3 comprises 14 residues. The CDR3 DNA sequence: TGTGCCATCAGGCCGCAGGTCGGGGGAAACACCATATATTTT. It yields the protein CAIRPQVGGNTIYF.

This sequence joins TRBV7-2 and TRBJ1-2; 8 bases align to TRBD1. The junction had 7 bases not matched to a gene; V was cut back by 5 bases and J by 5 bases. The germline V gene encodes CDR1 SGHTA and CDR2 FQGNSA. There are 14 residues in the CDR3. CDR3 DNA: TGTGCCAGCAGCCCAGGGGGCTCGGGGTATGGCTACACCTTC. Its protein product is CASSPGGSGYGYTF. The whole variable domain, remainder taken from reference TRBV7-2 and TRBJ1-2, is GAGVSQSPSNKVTEKGKDVELRCDPISGHTALYWYRQSLGQGLEFLIYFQGNSAPDKSGLPSDRFSAERTGGSVSTLTIQRTQQEDSAVYLCASSPGGSGYGYTFGSGTRLTVV.

The chain is built from TRBV11-3 and TRBJ2-3; no reliable D call. CDR3 size: 13 residues. Germline assignment: CDR1 SGHNT and CDR2 YENEEA. Trimming cost V 2 bases and J 5 bases, with 8 bases left between them. The CDR3 sequence: CASSLNIKDTQYF. The CDR3 DNA reads as TGTGCCAGCAGCTTAAATATTAAAGATACGCAGTATTTT.

The V call is TRBV19, the J call TRBJ1-4; the D is unclear. Trimming removed 9 bases at V and 4 bases at J, with 12 bases between. Germline CDR1 and CDR2: LNHDA and SQIVND (reference sequence). The CDR3 is 13 amino acids. CDR3: CASKRAGNEKLFF. CDR3 in DNA: TGTGCCAGCAAAAGGGCGGGTAATGAAAAACTGTTTTTT.

The CDR3 nucleotides are TGTGCCAGCAGTTTATCCCCGGAGACAGGGGGGGACTATGGCTACACCTTC. Its translation is CASSLSPETGGDYGYTF. The chain recombines TRBV28 with TRBJ1-2, with 9 bases identical to TRBD1. Trimming cost V 1 base and J 3 bases; bases outside gene matches: 9. The CDR3 has 17 amino acids. Germline CDR1 is MDHEN and CDR2 is SYDVKM.

In DNA, the CDR3 is TGTGCCAGCAGCTTAGCTTCGGGGTCAGAGACCCAGTACTTC. It codes for CASSLASGSETQYF. The chain has TRBV7-2 and TRBJ2-5, with D perhaps TRBD2 (5 bases). This CDR3 comprises 14 residues. Germline V CDR1 and CDR2: SGHTA, FQGNSA. Trimming cost V 0 bases and J 4 bases, with 9 bases left between them.

The rearrangement links TRBV5-1 to TRBJ1-6, with 8 bases that match TRBD1. The CDR3 has 16 residues. Trimming cost V 0 bases and J 9 bases; bases outside gene matches: 8. CDR1 SGHRS and CDR2 YFSETQ come from the germline V gene. Written as DNA, the CDR3 is TGCGCCAGCAGCTTGGAGGGGCAGGGGGCTATTTCACCCCTCCACTTT. Translation: CASSLEGQGAISPLHF.

The V call is TRBV4-1, the J call TRBJ2-5; 10 bases are shared with TRBD1. The length of the CDR3 is 14 residues. Germline V lookup: CDR1 MGHRA, CDR2 YSYEKL. Trimming took 6 bases from V and 2 from J; bases not matched to a gene: 3. The CDR3 nucleotides read TGCGCCAGCAGTCGGACAGGGGGGCAAGAGACCCAGTACTTC. It yields the protein CASSRTGGQETQYF.

This chain links TRBV7-8 with TRBJ2-1; D gene uncertain. Trimming removed 2 bases at V and 1 base at J, with 12 bases between. Per germline, CDR1 SGHVS and CDR2 FQNEAQ. CDR3 length: 16 residues. CDR3 nucleotide sequence: TGTGCCAGCAGCTTAAATGCCGTACAATCCTACAATGAGCAGTTCTTC. Its protein is CASSLNAVQSYNEQFF.